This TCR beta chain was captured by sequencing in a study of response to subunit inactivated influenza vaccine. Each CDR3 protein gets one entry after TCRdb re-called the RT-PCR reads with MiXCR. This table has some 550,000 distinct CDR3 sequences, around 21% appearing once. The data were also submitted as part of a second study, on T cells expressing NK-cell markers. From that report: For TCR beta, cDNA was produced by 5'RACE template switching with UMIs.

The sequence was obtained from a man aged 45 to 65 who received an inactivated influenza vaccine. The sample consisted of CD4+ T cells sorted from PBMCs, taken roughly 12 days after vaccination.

CDR3 residues: CASSRLPGRWDEKLFF. The DNA of the CDR3 is TGCGCCAGCAGCCGCCTCCCGGGACGGTGGGATGAAAAACTGTTTTTT. This chain links TRBV4-1 with TRBJ1-4; D is possibly TRBD1 (5 bases). Trimming took off 4 bases at V and 6 bases at J, with 18 bases between the two ends. The CDR3 is made up of 16 amino acids. The germline V gene has CDR1 MGHRA and CDR2 YSYEKL.